The clone carrying this TCR beta chain has at least ten counts. This entry belongs to a study of T cells in Graves' hyperthyroidism and ophthalmopathy. TCR beta CDR3 regions were amplified from RNA. Primed by the HTBI set, a first-round RT-PCR was run on the TCR CDR3. TCRdb fed the multiplex PCR reads into MiXCR, producing one record per CDR3 protein. The repertoire holds 150,000 or so distinct CDR3 sequences, with approximately 9% as singletons. At first hyperthyroidism diagnosis, before any ophthalmopathy symptoms, the blood sample was collected. The TCR sequence derives from a woman under 30 with Graves' hyperthyroidism that later progressed to Graves' ophthalmopathy. The sample was blood.

CDR3 coding DNA: TGCAGCGAAAGGCCAGTGCCAAGCAATGAGCAGTTCTTC. Protein: CSERPVPSNEQFF. The rearrangement links TRBV29-1 to TRBJ2-1; D uncertain. V shed 7 bases and J shed 6 bases, with 16 bases lying between them. The CDR3 totals 13 residues. Germline V gene sequence: CDR1 SQVTM, CDR2 ANQGSEA.